These 4 T cell receptor beta chains came from one sample sequenced in a study of regulatory T cells in long-lasting Graves disease. Both iRepertoire HTBI primers and Arm-PCR of CDR3 regions were used to build the TCR beta libraries. TCRdb redid the calling of the multiplex PCR reads with MiXCR, one entry per CDR3 protein. The sample has hundreds of thousands of distinct CDR3 sequences; 20% are singletons. The time point denotes: persistent/refractory GD, antithyroid drugs over 5 years with positive TRAb. Researchers made the TCR library from RNA that was extracted from PBMCs. The sequencing used peripheral blood mononuclear cells (PBMCs), collected when the disease was refractory, from a patient treated with antithyroid drugs. Source of these receptors: a female donor with Graves disease.

About this clonotype itself: This clone may be a read error of a much larger clone one base away. V usage is TRBV6-2 or TRBV6-3 and J usage is TRBJ2-7; D possibly uses TRBD1 or TRBD2 (5 bases each). The germline V gene encodes CDR1 MNHEY and CDR2 SVGEGT. V lost 5 bases and J 3 bases, leaving 17 bases between the germline ends. This CDR3 comprises 15 residues. CDR3 coding DNA: TGTGCCAGCAGTGAAAACGTCCGGGGCAACTACGAGCAGTACTTC. Translating gives CASSENVRGNYEQYF.

The chain recombines TRBV29-1 with TRBJ2-3; D remains ambiguous. Germline V gives CDR1 SQVTM, CDR2 ANQGSEA. The V end was cut by 7 bases, the J end by 2 bases, with 16 bases between. This CDR3 spans 14 amino acids. This CDR3 is CSASGPLTTDTQYF. CDR3 DNA sequence: TGCAGCGCCTCCGGGCCCCTGACCACAGATACGCAGTATTTT.

This clonotype appeared many times. CDR3 nucleotide sequence: TGTGCCAGCAGTTACCTCGGCAGGGGGGATGGCTACACCTTC. It codes for CASSYLGRGDGYTF. The chain links TRBV6-2 or TRBV6-3 to TRBJ1-2, with 7 bases lining up with TRBD1. This CDR3 spans 14 amino acids. Germline trimming cut 2 bases from V and 6 bases from J; bases unmatched to any gene: 6. Germline CDR1 reads MNHEY; CDR2 reads SVGEGT.

The chain joins TRBV10-3 to TRBJ2-7; 12 bases fit TRBD1. There are 15 residues in the CDR3. V shed 7 bases and J 3 bases; nucleotides not matched to a gene: 7. Looked up from germline, CDR1 is ENHRY and CDR2 is SYGVKD. The CDR3 bases are TGTGCCATCACTCCGGGACAGGGGGCCCACTACGAGCAGTACTTC. It translates to CAITPGQGAHYEQYF.